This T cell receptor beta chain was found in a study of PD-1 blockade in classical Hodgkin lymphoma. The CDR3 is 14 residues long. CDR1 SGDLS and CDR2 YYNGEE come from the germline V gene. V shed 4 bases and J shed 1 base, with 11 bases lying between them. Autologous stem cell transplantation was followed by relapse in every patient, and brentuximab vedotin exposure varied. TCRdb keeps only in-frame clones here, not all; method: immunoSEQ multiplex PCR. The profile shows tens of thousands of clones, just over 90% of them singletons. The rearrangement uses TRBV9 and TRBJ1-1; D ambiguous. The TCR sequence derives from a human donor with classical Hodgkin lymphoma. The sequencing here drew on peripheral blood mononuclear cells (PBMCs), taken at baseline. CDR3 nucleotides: TGTGCCAGCAGCCCCACCGGGCGGAACACTGAAGCTTTCTTT. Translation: CASSPTGRNTEAFF. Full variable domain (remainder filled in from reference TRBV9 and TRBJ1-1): DSGVTQTPKHLITATGQRVTLRCSPRSGDLSVYWYQQSLDQGLQFLIQYYNGEERAKGNILERFSAQQFPDLHSELNLSSLELGDSALYFCASSPTGRNTEAFFGQGTRLTVV.